This TCR beta chain emerged from a study of naive and memory T cell subsets. General study results and limits: TCR transcript changes with activation or differentiation may affect this RNA method.

The V and J ends lost 5 bases and 8 bases, in that order; junction bases with no gene match: 5. The CDR3 length is 13 residues. Ligated cDNA underwent four rounds of PCR with nested alpha and beta constant region primers and SP2. Alpha and beta constant region primers primed reverse transcription for blood and skin samples. In TCRdb, the UMI-ligation and nested PCR reads were re-called with MiXCR into one record per CDR3 protein. The profile shows over 20,000 distinct CDR3 sequences, around 5.2% of them singletons. This clonotype has a count of ten or more. The antigen is not known. An oligonucleotide containing a UMI was ligated to the 3' end of TCR cDNA. Adult healthy volunteers gave 2.5 ml peripheral blood for whole-blood RNA.

The sequence derives from an adult in good health. V and J are TRBV12-3 or TRBV12-4 and TRBJ2-1, with TRBD2 identical over 8 bases. Source material: blood. The CDR3 sequence: CASSGGLADEQFF. The CDR3 region has the DNA TGTGCCAGCAGTGGCGGACTAGCCGATGAGCAGTTCTTC.